Listed below are T cell receptor beta chains from one sample, sequenced in a study of cytomegalovirus exposure and HLA in healthy donors. Clones were sequenced by immunoSEQ multiplex PCR, and TCRdb holds only the in-frame ones, with some missing. Here the sample spans about 170,000 clones, 75% to 90% being singletons. Source material: PBMCs. These receptors were obtained from a male donor in good health and CMV-seronegative. Each CDR3 is given with its conserved first and last residue. Fields, in order: V gene, J gene, D gene, clone size, CDR3 protein, CDR3 DNA. A D gene is named only where the DNA matches it firmly. A row's size may be missing; if present it is once, few, many or a size class.

>TRBV27|TRBJ1-1|NA|NA
CASSMQLNTEAFF
TGTGCCAGCAGTATGCAGTTGAACACTGAAGCTTTCTTT
>TRBV14|TRBJ1-2|NA|NA
CASSQVLGQGYGYTF
TGTGCCAGCAGCCAAGTTCTTGGTCAGGGCTATGGCTACACCTTC
>TRBV5-4|TRBJ2-1|TRBD1|NA
CASRPGQFYNEQFF
TGTGCCAGCAGACCGGGACAGTTCTACAATGAGCAGTTCTTC
>TRBV7-2|TRBJ1-2|NA|NA
CASSLALGQYNNYGYTF
TGTGCCAGCAGCTTAGCTCTGGGACAATACAATAACTATGGCTACACCTTC
>TRBV5-1|TRBJ2-1|NA|few
CASTPTGRGNEQFF
TGCGCCAGCACCCCGACAGGCAGGGGCAATGAGCAGTTCTTC
>TRBV19|TRBJ1-3|NA|NA
CASTTTYPGNTIYF
TGTGCCAGCACTACCACCTACCCCGGAAACACCATATATTTT
>TRBV6-5|TRBJ1-2|NA|NA
CASSYVGAYGYTF
TGTGCCAGCAGTTACGTGGGGGCGTATGGCTACACCTTC
>TRBV7-9|TRBJ2-1|TRBD2|NA
CASRTSGGAGFREQFF
TGTGCCAGCAGGACTAGCGGGGGGGCCGGGTTCCGGGAGCAGTTCTTC
>TRBV6-1|TRBJ2-7|NA|NA
CASSLSIGYEQYF
TGTGCCAGCAGTCTCTCTATTGGCTACGAGCAGTACTTC
>TRBV6-5|TRBJ1-2|TRBD1|NA
CASNPGQGGYGYTF
TGTGCCAGCAACCCAGGACAGGGAGGCTATGGCTACACCTTC
>TRBV5-1|TRBJ2-7|TRBD2|once
CASSFSGGSGEQYF
TGCGCCAGCAGCTTCTCGGGGGGATCCGGCGAGCAGTACTTC
>TRBV27|TRBJ1-5|NA|NA
CASSLFPSNQPQHF
TGTGCCAGCAGTTTATTTCCGAGCAATCAGCCCCAGCATTTT
>TRBV27|TRBJ2-7|NA|NA
CASSPRRATRGNYEQYF
TGTGCCAGCAGTCCCCGCCGAGCGACCCGAGGGAACTACGAGCAGTACTTC